The subject of this entry is one T cell receptor (beta chain). Its antigen is not known. The data belong to a study of cytomegalovirus exposure and HLA in healthy donors. Primers for the PCR totalled 60 Vbeta and 13 Jbeta. Data came from immunoSEQ multiplex PCR; TCRdb stores just in-frame clones and leaves some out. The sample records over 150,000 clones, about 76% being singletons. General study findings and limits: HLA alleles were associated with 15,000 to 20,000 TCR beta sequences in a later analysis at 0.05 false discovery rate.

CDR3 length: 14 amino acids. Trimming left V 5 bases short and J 1 base short, with 9 bases between. Looked up from germline, CDR1 is SNHLY and CDR2 is FYNNEI. The specimen was PBMCs. The gene calls are TRBV2 and TRBJ2-1, with D perhaps TRBD1 (5 bases). The clonotype was recovered from a woman aged 40 to 50 in good health and CMV-seropositive. Here the CDR3 DNA reads TGTGCCAGCAGTCTGCAGGGATCCTACAATGAGCAGTTCTTC. Translated, it gives CASSLQGSYNEQFF. Full variable domain (remainder filled in from reference TRBV2 and TRBJ2-1): EPEVTQTPSHQVTQMGQEVILRCVPISNHLYFYWYRQILGQKVEFLVSFYNNEISEKSEIFDDQFSVERPDGSNFTLKIRSTKLEDSAMYFCASSLQGSYNEQFFGPGTRLTVL.